A single sample is the source of the 9 T cell receptor beta chains below, sequenced in a study of cytomegalovirus exposure and HLA in healthy donors. Primers for the PCR totalled 60 Vbeta and 13 Jbeta. Method: immunoSEQ multiplex PCR; TCRdb's copy keeps in-frame clones and lacks some. The profile shows 90,000 to 150,000 clones, over 80% of them singletons. The specimen sequenced was PBMCs. The receptors here all came from a man over 45 in good health and CMV-seronegative.

The count of this clone is one. This chain connects TRBV4-2 to TRBJ2-7, with a tentative D call TRBD2 (6 bases). This CDR3 comprises 15 residues. Germline CDR1 is LGHNA and CDR2 is YNFKEQ. V lost 1 base and J 6 bases, leaving 16 bases between the germline ends. CDR3: CASSQGGEKLGEQYF. CDR3 bases: TGTGCCAGCAGCCAAGGGGGGGAAAAACTTGGCGAGCAGTACTTC.

The chain recombines TRBV30 with TRBJ2-5; 7 bases are a match to TRBD1. The DNA matches TRBJ2-7 better at its end, which makes the J call doubtful. Germline loops: CDR1 GTSNPN, CDR2 SVGIG (reference sequence). This CDR3 contains 15 residues. The CDR3 spells CAWRTLRTGSYEQYF. DNA for the CDR3: TGTGCCTGGAGAACTTTACGGACAGGATCCTACGAGCAGTACTTC.

This clone was picked up a small number of times. The V and J genes are TRBV19 and TRBJ2-1, with a tentative D call TRBD2 (6 bases). The CDR3 covers 12 residues. The germline V gene encodes CDR1 LNHDA and CDR2 SQIVND (reference sequence). V was clipped by 9 bases and J by 6 bases, with 12 bases between them. The DNA of the CDR3 is TGTGCCAGCCGGACTACCATCAATGAGCAGTTCTTC. This gives the protein CASRTTINEQFF.

There are a few counts of this clone. The CDR3 bases are TGCGCCAGCAATGAGGGAAGTCACAATTCACCCCTCCACTTT. It yields the protein CASNEGSHNSPLHF. The rearrangement uses TRBV5-1 and TRBJ1-6; D ambiguous. Germline V lookup: CDR1 SGHRS, CDR2 YFSETQ. CDR3 length equals 14 residues. V was trimmed by 6 bases and J by 7 bases, leaving 14 bases between them.

The chain combines TRBV10-2 with TRBJ1-5, with D unresolved. V lost 2 bases, J lost 3 bases, and 8 bases lay in between. The CDR3 has 14 amino acids. Germline V lookup: CDR1 WSHSY, CDR2 SAAADI. This chain's CDR3 is CASSEGQTNQPQHF. The CDR3, as DNA: TGCGCCAGCAGTGAGGGGCAGACCAATCAGCCCCAGCATTTT.

This sequence joins TRBV4-2 and TRBJ2-5; 7 nucleotides align to TRBD2. Germline V gene sequence: CDR1 LGHNA, CDR2 YNFKEQ. The CDR3 loop spans 18 amino acids. V shed 3 bases, J shed 4 bases, and the junction held 17 bases outside the gene matches. The CDR3 is CASSHRSSGGALRETQYF. CDR3 nucleotides: TGTGCCAGCAGCCATCGTTCTAGCGGAGGTGCCCTCCGAGAGACCCAGTACTTC.

The gene calls are TRBV27 and TRBJ2-4; 12 positions match TRBD2. J was trimmed by 0 bases and V by 3 bases; bases with no gene match: 12. Germline V gene data show CDR1 as MNHEY and CDR2 as SMNVEV (reference sequence). This CDR3 region has 20 residues. CDR3 sequence (DNA): TGTGCCAGCAGTTTGGTACGAGGACTAGCGGGGCAGTTAGCCAAAAACATTCAGTACTTC. Protein sequence: CASSLVRGLAGQLAKNIQYF.

The V and J genes are TRBV2 and TRBJ2-7; weak D call: TRBD2 (6 bases). Per germline, CDR1 SNHLY and CDR2 FYNNEI. This CDR3 region has 18 residues. V was clipped by 1 base and J by 0 bases, with 19 bases between them. The CDR3 DNA reads TGTGCCAGCAGTGAAGAAAAGCAAGGCGGGAAAAGCTCCTACGAGCAGTACTTC. Its protein is CASSEEKQGGKSSYEQYF.

The chain carries TRBV19 and TRBJ2-2, with 8 positions matching TRBD1. Per the germline V gene, CDR1 is LNHDA and CDR2 is SQIVND (reference sequence). The CDR3 sequence is 15 residues long. V shed 7 bases and J 8 bases; nucleotides not matched to a gene: 12. CDR3 DNA: TGTGCCAGTAACCAGGGGGCGGGAATAGCTGGGGAGCTGTTTTTT. This translates into CASNQGAGIAGELFF. Full variable domain (remainder filled in from reference TRBV19 and TRBJ2-2): DGGITQSPKYLFRKEGQNVTLSCEQNLNHDAMYWYRQDPGQGLRLIYYSQIVNDFQKGDIAEGYSVSREKKESFPLTVTSAQKNPTAFYLCASNQGAGIAGELFFGEGSRLTVL.